One TCR beta chain is described in this entry. Its antigen is currently unknown. Here immunoSEQ multiplex PCR was the method, and the copy in TCRdb shows in-frame clones only, minus some. The sample shows 45,000 to 60,000 clones, around 86% of them seen only once. The data are from a study of T cells in localized non-small cell lung cancer. The study's findings and limits: Prolonged overall survival went with higher T cell density in the blood. Adjacent lung had a median approximately 50 of the 100 largest tumor clones.

The CDR3 loop spans 19 amino acids. Looked up from germline, CDR1 is MGHRA and CDR2 is YSYEKL. Trimming took 1 base from V and 0 from J, leaving 19 bases between them. The TCR comes from a man aged 40 to 70 with stage II lung adenocarcinoma. Sequencing was performed on PBMCs, taken before any cancer treatment. The chain carries TRBV4-1 and TRBJ1-5; D remains unclear. The CDR3 nucleotides read TGCGCCAGCAGCCAAGGGGCACCCCTCCCATTATATAGCAATCAGCCCCAGCATTTT. Translating gives CASSQGAPLPLYSNQPQHF.